This T cell receptor beta chain was observed in a study of T-cell reconstitution after alpha-beta-depleted transplantation in children. For TCRbeta, the library was prepared with unique molecular identifiers. One entry per CDR3 protein, called by TCRdb with MiXCR from the PCR reads. The repertoire holds about 400,000 distinct CDR3 sequences, with 20% as singletons. This receptor was taken from a human donor who donated a stem cell graft to a child with acute myeloid leukemia. Sample: PBMCs from the stem cell graft donor, taken from the stem cell graft.

CDR3 nucleotides: TGCGCCAGCAGTGTTAGGGGGCGGTGGGGAAAAGAGACCCAGTACTTC. This codes for CASSVRGRWGKETQYF. The chain couples TRBV10-1 to TRBJ2-5; 7 bases are shared with TRBD1. V was pared by 4 bases and J by 3 bases, with 11 bases of the junction left unmatched. The CDR3 is made up of 16 amino acids. In germline, CDR1 is WNHNN, CDR2 SYGVQD (reference sequence).